This TCR beta chain was observed in a study of CD8 T cells in ankylosing spondylitis. Study results and caveats: As for the disease-linked clones, they showed a CD8+ phenotype and occurred at relatively low frequencies in peripheral blood. There was a TCR beta motif, made of several highly homologous variants, that appeared characteristic of ankylosing spondylitis blood. Researchers reportedly found disease-linked clones significantly enriched in matched ankylosing spondylitis synovial fluid.

This clonotype was detected ten times or more. Its cognate antigen is unknown. Quantitative molecular-barcoded 5'-RACE generated the TCR beta libraries. TCRdb re-called the 5' RACE reads with MiXCR, one entry per CDR3 protein. The sample holds about 500,000 distinct CDR3 sequences, more than 9.5% seen once. This TCR derives from a male donor with ankylosing spondylitis. Sequenced input: blood, either unsorted or a sorted T cell fraction (not recorded which).

The DNA for the CDR3 is TGCGCCAGCAGCTGGACGGTGAACACCGGGGAGCTGTTTTTT. Amino acids: CASSWTVNTGELFF. V usage is TRBV5-1 and J usage is TRBJ2-2; D remains unclear. V lost 3 bases, J lost 1 base, and 7 bases lay in between. This CDR3 region has 14 residues. CDR1 and CDR2 (germline): SGHRS, YFSETQ.